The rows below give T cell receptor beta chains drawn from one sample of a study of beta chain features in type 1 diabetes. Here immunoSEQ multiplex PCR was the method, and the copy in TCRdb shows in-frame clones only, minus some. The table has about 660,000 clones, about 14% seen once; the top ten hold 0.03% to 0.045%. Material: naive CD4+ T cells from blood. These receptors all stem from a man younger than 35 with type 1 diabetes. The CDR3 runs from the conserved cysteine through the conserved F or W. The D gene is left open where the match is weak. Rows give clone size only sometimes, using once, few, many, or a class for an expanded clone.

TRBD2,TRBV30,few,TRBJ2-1,CAWTGLGGNEQFF,TGTGCCTGGACGGGACTAGGCGGGAATGAGCAGTTCTTC
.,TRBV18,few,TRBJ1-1,CASSRQENTEAFF,TGTGCCAGCTCACGACAGGAGAACACTGAAGCTTTCTTT
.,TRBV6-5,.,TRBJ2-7,CASSYPGGERIEQYF,TGTGCCAGCAGTTACCCTGGGGGCGAAAGGATTGAGCAGTACTTC
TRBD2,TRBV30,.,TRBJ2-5,CAWSVQTGGGETQYF,TGTGCCTGGAGTGTACAAACGGGGGGAGGGGAGACCCAGTACTTC
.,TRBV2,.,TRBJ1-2,CASSVGRGDYGYTF,TGTGCCAGCAGTGTGGGCAGGGGAGACTATGGCTACACCTTC
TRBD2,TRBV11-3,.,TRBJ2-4,CASSSSGSGSVNIQYF,TGTGCCAGCAGCTCCTCAGGTAGCGGGAGTGTGAACATTCAGTACTTC
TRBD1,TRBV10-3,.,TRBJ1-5,CAISGTGDRNQPQHF,TGTGCCATCAGCGGGACAGGGGACCGCAATCAGCCCCAGCATTTT
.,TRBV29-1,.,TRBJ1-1,CSVRDVVRMNTEAFF,TGCAGCGTCCGGGACGTAGTGAGGATGAACACTGAAGCTTTCTTT
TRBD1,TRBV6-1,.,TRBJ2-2,CASMGQGVGELFF,TGTGCCAGCATGGGACAGGGGGTCGGGGAGCTGTTTTTT
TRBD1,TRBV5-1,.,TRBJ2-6,CASSLGGQGAGANVLTF,TGCGCCAGCAGCTTGGGAGGACAGGGGGCTGGGGCCAACGTCCTGACTTTC
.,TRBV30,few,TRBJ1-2,CAWSGVGDGYTF,TGTGCCTGGAGTGGGGTCGGGGATGGCTACACCTTC
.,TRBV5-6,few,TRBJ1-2,CASGLLGVGGDYGYTF,TGTGCCAGCGGGCTACTTGGTGTTGGCGGCGACTATGGCTACACCTTC
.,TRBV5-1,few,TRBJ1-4,CASSFGGANEKLFF,TGCGCCAGCAGCTTCGGGGGCGCGAATGAAAAACTGTTTTTT
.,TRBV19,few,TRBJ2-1,CASSKPRAGSYNEQFF,TGTGCCAGTAGTAAGCCCCGCGCGGGATCCTACAATGAGCAGTTCTTC
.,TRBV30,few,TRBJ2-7,CAWSVQRGNEQYF,TGTGCCTGGAGTGTACAAAGGGGGAACGAGCAGTACTTC
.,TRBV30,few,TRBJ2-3,CAWTLGSGSTDTQYF,TGTGCCTGGACCCTGGGTAGCGGATCCACAGATACGCAGTATTTT
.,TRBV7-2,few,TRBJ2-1,CASSLGEYNEQFF,TGTGCCAGCAGCTTAGGAGAGTACAATGAGCAGTTCTTC
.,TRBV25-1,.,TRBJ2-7,CASSGGFSRRYF,TGTGCCAGCAGTGGAGGCTTCTCGAGGCGGTACTTC
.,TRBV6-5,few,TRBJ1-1,CASRRWQMNTEAFF,TGTGCCAGCAGGAGATGGCAGATGAACACTGAAGCTTTCTTT
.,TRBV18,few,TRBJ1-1,CASSPPWSDGEAFF,TGTGCCAGCTCACCGCCCTGGAGCGACGGAGAAGCTTTCTTT
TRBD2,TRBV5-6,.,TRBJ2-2,CASSLAWEGIEELFF,TGTGCCAGCAGCTTGGCTTGGGAGGGAATAGAGGAGCTGTTTTTT
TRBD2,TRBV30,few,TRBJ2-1,CAWSDLAGGRYNEQFF,TGTGCCTGGAGTGACTTAGCGGGAGGGCGTTACAATGAGCAGTTCTTC
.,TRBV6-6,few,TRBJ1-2,CASSPRQDHYGYTF,TGTGCCAGCAGTCCTCGACAGGACCACTATGGCTACACCTTC
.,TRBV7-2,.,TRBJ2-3,CASSLVASTDTQYF,TGTGCCAGCAGCTTAGTAGCAAGCACAGATACGCAGTATTTT
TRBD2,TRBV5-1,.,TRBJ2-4,CASSLTLAGESIQYF,TGCGCCAGCAGCTTGACCCTAGCGGGAGAATCGATTCAGTACTTC
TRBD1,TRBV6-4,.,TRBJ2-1,CASSDLPAGQGREQFF,TGTGCCAGCAGTGACCTACCGGCGGGACAGGGACGGGAGCAGTTCTTC
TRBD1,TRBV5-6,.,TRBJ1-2,CASRTGTYSNYGYTF,TGTGCCAGCAGGACAGGGACATATTCTAACTATGGCTACACCTTC
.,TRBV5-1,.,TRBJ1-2,CASSFGGPNYGYTF,TGCGCCAGCAGCTTCGGGGGGCCTAACTATGGCTACACCTTC
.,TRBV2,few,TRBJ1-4,CASSEIGRGEEKLFF,TGTGCCAGCAGTGAAATAGGGAGGGGTGAAGAAAAACTGTTTTTT
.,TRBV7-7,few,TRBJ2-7,CASSLDEGPYEQYF,TGTGCTAGCAGCTTAGACGAGGGGCCGTACGAGCAGTACTTC
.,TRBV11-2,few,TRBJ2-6,CASSLGGVSGANVLTF,TGTGCCAGCAGCTTAGGAGGGGTCTCTGGGGCCAACGTCCTGACTTTC
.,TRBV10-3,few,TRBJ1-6,CAIQTEDNSPLHF,TGTGCCATACAGACAGAAGATAATTCACCCCTCCACTTT
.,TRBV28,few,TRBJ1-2,CASRVSHSVNGYTF,TGTGCCAGCCGCGTTTCCCACAGTGTAAATGGCTACACCTTC
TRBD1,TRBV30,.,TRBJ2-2,CAWSKAGGIGELFF,TGTGCCTGGAGTAAGGCAGGGGGAATCGGGGAGCTGTTTTTT
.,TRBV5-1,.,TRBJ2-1,CASSTLEEQFF,TGCGCCAGCAGCACCCTGGAGGAGCAGTTCTTC
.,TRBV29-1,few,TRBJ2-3,CSVEAGGGTDTQYF,TGCAGCGTTGAAGCAGGCGGGGGCACAGATACGCAGTATTTT
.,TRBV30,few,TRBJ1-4,CAWSWTEKLFF,TGTGCCTGGAGTTGGACTGAAAAACTGTTTTTT
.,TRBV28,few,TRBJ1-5,CASSSLKEPQHF,TGTGCCAGCAGTTCCCTTAAGGAGCCCCAGCATTTT
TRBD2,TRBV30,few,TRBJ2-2,CAWYERESTGELFF,TGTGCCTGGTATGAGCGGGAGAGTACCGGGGAGCTGTTTTTT
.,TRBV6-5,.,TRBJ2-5,CASRMIVRETQYF,TGTGCCAGCAGAATGATCGTGCGGGAGACCCAGTACTTC
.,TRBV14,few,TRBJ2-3,CASSPSGVTDTQYF,TGTGCCAGCAGCCCCTCTGGTGTAACAGATACGCAGTATTTT
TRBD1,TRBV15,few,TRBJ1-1,CATSRDSQGLTFF,TGTGCCACCAGCAGAGATTCACAGGGGTTGACTTTCTTT
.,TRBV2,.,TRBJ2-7,CASSERGVIGEQYF,TGTGCCAGCAGTGAAAGGGGCGTGATTGGCGAGCAGTACTTC
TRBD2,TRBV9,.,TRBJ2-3,CASSVVGTSGSFTDTQYF,TGTGCCAGCAGCGTAGTGGGGACTAGCGGGAGTTTCACAGATACGCAGTATTTT